This record looks at one T cell receptor (beta chain) sequence and its context. The antigen remains unidentified. Unique molecular identifiers were incorporated during preparation of the TCRbeta library. TCRdb re-analysed the PCR reads in MiXCR, keeping a single row per CDR3 protein. Among around 580,000 distinct CDR3 sequences listed, roughly 23% were seen once. These data belong to a study of T-cell reconstitution after alpha-beta-depleted transplantation in children. Study-wide findings and caveats: There were reportedly several hundred expanded graft clones from which alpha-beta T cells came about two months after transplant.

There are 14 residues in the CDR3. Germline loops: CDR1 DFQATT, CDR2 SNEGSKA (reference sequence). The V end lost 3 bases, the J end lost 4 bases, and 16 bases lay between the germline ends. The TCR originated in a boy younger than two who had a stem cell transplant for acute myeloid leukemia, so the T cells may come from the graft donor. V gene TRBV20-1 combines with J gene TRBJ2-7, with a possible D match to TRBD1 (6 bases). The material sequenced was PBMCs, mostly from graft donor cells, taken 360 days after TCRalphabeta/CD19-depleted stem cell transplant. CDR3: CSASRGPYSYEQYV. In nucleotides, the CDR3 is TGCAGTGCTAGCAGGGGCCCCTACAGTTACGAGCAGTACGTC.